This T cell receptor (beta chain) appears in the sequencing data of a study of cytomegalovirus exposure and HLA in healthy donors. Trimming removed 2 bases at V and 6 bases at J, with 19 bases between. From germline, CDR1 is MGHDK and CDR2 SYGVNS. This CDR3 has 16 residues. Primers included in the PCR were 60 Vbeta and 13 Jbeta primers. Profiled with immunoSEQ multiplex PCR; TCRdb holds only in-frame clones, not every one. The sample gives over 100,000 clones, 80% of which show up once; roughly 5.5% is in the top ten. This TCR was sampled from a man between 25 and 39 years old in good health and CMV-seronegative. The J gene is TRBJ1-2, the V gene TRBV25-1, with no clear D. The sample was PBMCs. The DNA of the CDR3 is TGTGCCAGCAGTGAACGAAGTGAGGTACTACTCCATGGCTACACCTTC. Translating gives CASSERSEVLLHGYTF.